This passage covers 22 T cell receptor beta chains from one sample sequenced in a study of cytomegalovirus exposure and HLA in healthy donors. Data came from immunoSEQ multiplex PCR; TCRdb stores just in-frame clones and leaves some out. The sample has about 250,000 clones, roughly 87% seen once. Sequenced: PBMCs. The receptor set was obtained from a man between 18 and 35 years old in good health and CMV-seropositive.

This chain connects TRBV9 to TRBJ2-1, with TRBD1 matching over 7 bases. V dropped 2 bases and J dropped 8; count of bases not matched to a gene: 7. Germline CDR1 reads SGDLS; CDR2 reads YYNGEE. The CDR3 is made up of 14 amino acids. This CDR3 reads CASSVGQVWDEQFF. CDR3 sequence (DNA): TGTGCCAGCAGCGTCGGACAGGTTTGGGATGAGCAGTTCTTC.

The chain uses TRBV2 and TRBJ1-3; D gene unclear. The V gene's germline CDR1 is SNHLY and CDR2 FYNNEI. The CDR3 has 14 residues. The germline V and J ends were trimmed by 5 bases and 0 bases, with 8 bases remaining between them. This chain's CDR3 is CASSPKSSGNTIYF. The CDR3 bases are TGTGCCAGCAGTCCAAAGAGCTCTGGAAACACCATATATTTT.

The V call is TRBV9, the J call TRBJ2-5, with D perhaps assigned TRBD1 or TRBD2 (5 bases each). CDR3 length equals 14 residues. Germline V gene data show CDR1 as SGDLS and CDR2 as YYNGEE. The germline V and J ends were trimmed by 0 bases and 5 bases, with 11 bases remaining between them. The CDR3 nucleotides read TGTGCCAGCAGCGTAGGAGGGGTGCTGGAGACCCAGTACTTC. Its translation is CASSVGGVLETQYF.

As to this clone: In the same sample, other DNA sequences code for this CDR3. The J gene is TRBJ2-3, the V gene TRBV6-1; D is perhaps TRBD2 (5 bases). The CDR3 totals 14 residues. The germline V gene encodes CDR1 MNHNS and CDR2 SASEGT. The V and J ends lost 6 bases and 1 base respectively, with 11 bases between them. CDR3: CASSGPGGTDTQYF. CDR3 coding DNA: TGTGCCAGCAGCGGCCCCGGGGGCACAGATACGCAGTATTTT.

V is TRBV27 and J is TRBJ2-1; 8 bases align to TRBD2. Germline lookup yields CDR1 MNHEY and CDR2 SMNVEV (reference sequence). This CDR3 region has 15 residues. Unmatched junction bases numbered 7, after V lost 2 bases and J lost 7 bases. CDR3 amino acids: CASSLVGLAMNEQFF. CDR3 coding DNA: TGTGCCAGCAGTTTAGTAGGACTAGCTATGAATGAGCAGTTCTTC.

The rearrangement joins TRBV19 to TRBJ2-7; 9 nucleotides agree with TRBD1. Germline CDR1 reads LNHDA; CDR2 reads SQIVND (reference sequence). CDR3 length: 14 amino acids. Trimming cost V 6 bases and J 2 bases; bases outside gene matches: 5. CDR3 region: CASSRGDRAYEQYF. CDR3 sequence (DNA): TGTGCCAGTAGCCGAGGGGACAGGGCCTACGAGCAGTACTTC.

This rearrangement joins TRBV27 to TRBJ2-7; D might be TRBD2 (5 bases). Looked up from germline, CDR1 is MNHEY and CDR2 is SMNVEV (reference sequence). The CDR3 is 13 amino acids. V lost 3 bases to trimming and J lost 2 bases, with 8 bases between them. Here the CDR3 DNA reads TGTGCCAGCAGTTTTGCGGGTCCCTACGAGCAGTACTTC. It yields the protein CASSFAGPYEQYF.

J is TRBJ2-1 and V is TRBV28; the D is unclear. The germline CDR1 and CDR2 sequences are MDHEN and SYDVKM. The CDR3 is 11 residues long. V was pared by 5 bases and J by 7 bases, with 6 bases between. The chain's CDR3 is CASSAINEQFF. The DNA for the CDR3 is TGTGCCAGCAGTGCGATTAATGAGCAGTTCTTC.

The chain combines TRBV7-8 with TRBJ2-2; 8 nucleotides align to TRBD2. This CDR3 is built from 16 residues. The V and J ends lost 5 bases and 0 bases, in that order; junction bases with no gene match: 5. Germline CDR1 reads SGHVS; CDR2 reads FQNEAQ. In nucleotides, the CDR3 is TGTGCCAGCAGCCTTTATAGCGGGACGAACACCGGGGAGCTGTTTTTT. Translation: CASSLYSGTNTGELFF.

The rearrangement uses TRBV6-1 and TRBJ2-3; 7 bases align to TRBD2. The CDR3 sequence is 15 residues long. CDR1 MNHNS and CDR2 SASEGT come from the germline V gene. V lost 0 bases, J lost 8 bases, and 8 bases stayed unmatched. CDR3 region: CASSEARVAGVTQYF. The CDR3 DNA reads as TGTGCCAGCAGTGAAGCTAGAGTAGCGGGTGTTACGCAGTATTTT.

The rearrangement uses TRBV6-1 and TRBJ2-7; TRBD1 aligns across 8 bases. V lost 7 bases, J lost 7 bases, and 12 bases stayed unmatched. This CDR3 is 14 amino acids long. CDR1 and CDR2 (germline): MNHNS, SASEGT. CDR3 DNA: TGTGCCAGCAAAGGACAGGGACGACCACGGGAGCAGTACTTC. Its protein product is CASKGQGRPREQYF.

There are a few counts of this clone. The gene calls are TRBV5-1 and TRBJ1-5; no clear D gene. Germline V gene data show CDR1 as SGHRS and CDR2 as YFSETQ. The CDR3 is 13 amino acids. V gave up 1 base and J gave up 5 bases, with 7 bases separating them. Here the CDR3 DNA reads TGCGCCAGCAGCTTGAGCGTAGATCAGCCCCAGCATTTT. Its translation is CASSLSVDQPQHF.

This rearrangement joins TRBV6-1 to TRBJ1-1; 9 bases are a match to TRBD1. Germline V gives CDR1 MNHNS, CDR2 SASEGT. Losses at the gene ends were 7 bases for V and 5 bases for J; bases not matched to a gene: 2. CDR3 length equals 12 residues. This chain's CDR3 is CASNDRGTEAFF. Written as DNA, the CDR3 is TGTGCCAGCAATGACAGGGGGACTGAAGCTTTCTTT.

This chain connects TRBV7-9 to TRBJ1-1; 7 bases agree with TRBD1. The CDR3 spans 13 residues. CDR1 is SEHNR and CDR2 is FQNEAQ in the germline V gene (reference sequence). The V gene end was trimmed by 1 base and the J gene end by 8 bases; junction bases not matched to a gene: 4. CDR3 amino acids: CASSLGGGGEAFF. CDR3 nucleotide sequence: TGTGCCAGCAGCTTAGGAGGAGGGGGCGAAGCTTTCTTT.

The rearrangement uses TRBV28 and TRBJ1-1; weak D call: TRBD1 (5 bases). Germline V lookup: CDR1 MDHEN, CDR2 SYDVKM. The CDR3 length is 14 residues. V was shortened by 6 bases and J by 5 bases, with 16 bases between the two germline ends. CDR3 protein: CASRVGDEGTEAFF. CDR3 in DNA: TGTGCCAGCAGAGTGGGGGACGAAGGAACTGAAGCTTTCTTT.

This chain joins TRBV2 and TRBJ2-3; 7 bases fit TRBD2. The germline gives CDR1 SNHLY, CDR2 FYNNEI. The V gene end was trimmed by 9 bases and the J gene end by 5 bases; junction bases not matched to a gene: 8. The CDR3 has 13 residues. The chain's CDR3 is CASGGGLGDTQYF. CDR3 DNA sequence: TGTGCCAGTGGGGGAGGGCTGGGAGATACGCAGTATTTT. Filled out from reference TRBV2 and TRBJ2-3, the complete variable domain reads EPEVTQTPSHQVTQMGQEVILRCVPISNHLYFYWYRQILGQKVEFLVSFYNNEISEKSEIFDDQFSVERPDGSNFTLKIRSTKLEDSAMYFCASGGGLGDTQYFGPGTRLTVL.

This sequence joins TRBV19 and TRBJ1-5; 7 bases map to TRBD1. The CDR3 covers 15 residues. The V gene end was trimmed by 5 bases and the J gene end by 1 base; junction bases not matched to a gene: 5. Germline CDR1 and CDR2: LNHDA and SQIVND (reference sequence). In DNA form, the CDR3 reads TGTGCCAGTAGTCTATACAGGGGAAGCAATCAGCCCCAGCATTTT. Residues: CASSLYRGSNQPQHF.

The J gene is TRBJ1-5, the V gene TRBV2, with D perhaps TRBD1 (5 bases). Germline CDR1 is SNHLY and CDR2 is FYNNEI. The V end lost 4 bases, the J end lost 3 bases, and 10 bases lay between the germline ends. CDR3 size: 14 residues. CDR3 amino acids: CASSVQGPNQPQHF. As DNA, the CDR3 is TGTGCCAGCAGTGTCCAGGGCCCCAATCAGCCCCAGCATTTT.

V usage is TRBV28 and J usage is TRBJ2-2; D is tentatively TRBD1 or TRBD2 (5 bases each). The V gene's germline CDR1 is MDHEN and CDR2 SYDVKM. V was shortened by 8 bases and J by 3 bases, with 13 bases between the two germline ends. The CDR3 totals 14 residues. CDR3 residues: CASLTMGDTGELFF. Here the CDR3 DNA reads TGTGCCAGCCTTACTATGGGGGACACCGGGGAGCTGTTTTTT.

The CDR3 coding sequence is TGCAGCGTGGAGACAGGGTTGGGCTATGGCTACACCTTC. It encodes CSVETGLGYGYTF. The chain has TRBV29-1 and TRBJ1-2; 7 nucleotides match TRBD1. Trimming cost V 6 bases and J 4 bases; bases outside gene matches: 8. Germline V gene data show CDR1 as SQVTM and CDR2 as ANQGSEA. The CDR3 runs to 13 residues. The full variable domain, rest sourced from reference TRBV29-1 and TRBJ1-2, is SAVISQKPSRDICQRGTSLTIQCQVDSQVTMMFWYRQQPGQSLTLIATANQGSEATYESGFVIDKFPISRPNLTFSTLTVSNMSPEDSSIYLCSVETGLGYGYTFGSGTRLTVV.

V usage is TRBV7-6 and J usage is TRBJ2-7; the match to TRBD2 covers 14 bases. The V segment lost 4 bases and the J segment 4 bases; nucleotides outside the gene matches: 6. Germline V CDR1 and CDR2: SGHVS, FNYEAQ. The CDR3 sequence is 16 residues long. CDR3 DNA: TGTGCCAGCAGCTCGGGACTAGCGGGAGAGGCATACGAGCAGTACTTC. Amino acids: CASSSGLAGEAYEQYF.

The chain employs TRBV5-1 and TRBJ2-1; 13 bases are shared with TRBD2. V was clipped by 4 bases and J by 4 bases; unmatched bases: 11. The length of the CDR3 is 18 residues. The germline CDR1 and CDR2 sequences are SGHRS and YFSETQ. The CDR3 coding sequence is TGCGCCAGCAGCGACGAACTTGGGACTAGCGGGACGTACAATGAGCAGTTCTTC. Its protein is CASSDELGTSGTYNEQFF.